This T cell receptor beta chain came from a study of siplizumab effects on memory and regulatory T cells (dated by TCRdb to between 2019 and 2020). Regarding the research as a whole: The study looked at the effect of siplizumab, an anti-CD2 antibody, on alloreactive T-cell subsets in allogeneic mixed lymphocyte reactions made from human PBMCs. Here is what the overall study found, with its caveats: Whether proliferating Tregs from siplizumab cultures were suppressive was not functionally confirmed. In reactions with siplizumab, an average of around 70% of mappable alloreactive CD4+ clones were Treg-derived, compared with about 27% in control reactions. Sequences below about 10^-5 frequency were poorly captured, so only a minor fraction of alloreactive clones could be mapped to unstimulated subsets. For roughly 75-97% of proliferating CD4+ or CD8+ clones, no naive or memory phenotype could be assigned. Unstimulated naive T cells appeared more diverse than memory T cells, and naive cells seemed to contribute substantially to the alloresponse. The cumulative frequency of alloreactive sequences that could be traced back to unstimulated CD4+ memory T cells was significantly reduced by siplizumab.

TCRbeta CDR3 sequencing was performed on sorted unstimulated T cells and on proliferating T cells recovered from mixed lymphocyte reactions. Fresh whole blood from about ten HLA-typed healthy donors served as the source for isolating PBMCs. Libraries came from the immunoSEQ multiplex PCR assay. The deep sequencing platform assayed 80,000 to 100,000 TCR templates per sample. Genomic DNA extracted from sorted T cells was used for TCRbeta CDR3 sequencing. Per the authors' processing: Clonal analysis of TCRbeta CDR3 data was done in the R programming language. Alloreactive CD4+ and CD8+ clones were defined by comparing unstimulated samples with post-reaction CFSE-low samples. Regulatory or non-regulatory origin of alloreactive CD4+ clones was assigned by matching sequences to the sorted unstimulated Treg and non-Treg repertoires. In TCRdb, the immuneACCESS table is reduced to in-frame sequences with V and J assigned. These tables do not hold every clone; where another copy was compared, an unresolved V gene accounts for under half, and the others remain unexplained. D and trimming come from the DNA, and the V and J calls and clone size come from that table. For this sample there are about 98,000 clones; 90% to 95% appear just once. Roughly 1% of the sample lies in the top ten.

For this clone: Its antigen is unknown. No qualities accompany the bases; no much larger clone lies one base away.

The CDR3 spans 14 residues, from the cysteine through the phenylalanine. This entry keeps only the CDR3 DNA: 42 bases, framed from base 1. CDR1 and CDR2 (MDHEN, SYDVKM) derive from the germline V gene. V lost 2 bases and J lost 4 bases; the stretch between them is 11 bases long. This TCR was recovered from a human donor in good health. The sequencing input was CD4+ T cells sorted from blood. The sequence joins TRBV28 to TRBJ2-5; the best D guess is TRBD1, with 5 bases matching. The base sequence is TGTGCCAGCAGTTTACCAGGGATGTTAGAGACCCAGTACTTC. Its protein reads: CASSLPGMLETQYF.